The entry below describes one TCR beta chain. The CDR3 sequence is 14 residues long. The germline CDR1 and CDR2 sequences are ENHRY and SYGVKD. The germline V and J ends were trimmed by 6 bases and 8 bases, with 16 bases remaining between them. This sample was included in a study of blood T cell repertoires in COVID-19. Original handling: Nucleated cell counts were estimated from reference gene primer amplification. Sequenced by immunoSEQ multiplex PCR; TCRdb stores in-frame clones only, minus some. V and J calls plus clone size are reproduced from that table; the DNA served to infer D and trimming. Of more than 45,000 clones in the sample, roughly nine tenths are singletons; the top ten hold roughly 9.2%.

The chain employs TRBV10-3 and TRBJ1-4; D ambiguous. Sequencing was done on a sample of peripheral blood. The origin of this receptor is a human donor in a cohort sampled during active COVID-19. The CDR3 sequence: CAISPGPAGEKLFF. CDR3 DNA: TGTGCCATCAGCCCGGGCCCCGCGGGAGAAAAACTGTTTTTT.